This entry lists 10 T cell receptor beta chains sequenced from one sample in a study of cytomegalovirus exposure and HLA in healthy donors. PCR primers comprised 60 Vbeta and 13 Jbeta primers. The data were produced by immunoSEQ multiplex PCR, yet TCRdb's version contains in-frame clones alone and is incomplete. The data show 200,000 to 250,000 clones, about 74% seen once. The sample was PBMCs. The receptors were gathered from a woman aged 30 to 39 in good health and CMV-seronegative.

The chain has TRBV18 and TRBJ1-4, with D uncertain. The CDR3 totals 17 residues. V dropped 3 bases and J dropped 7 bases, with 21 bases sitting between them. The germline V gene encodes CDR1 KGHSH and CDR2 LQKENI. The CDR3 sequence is CASSPPPGRSLSEKLFF. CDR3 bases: TGTGCCAGCTCACCCCCCCCGGGAAGGTCTTTAAGTGAAAAACTGTTTTTT.

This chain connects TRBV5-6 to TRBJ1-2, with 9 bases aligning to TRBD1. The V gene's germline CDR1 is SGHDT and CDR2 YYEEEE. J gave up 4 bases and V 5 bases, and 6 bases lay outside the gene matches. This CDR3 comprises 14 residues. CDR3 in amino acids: CASSRTGVGYGYTF. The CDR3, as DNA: TGTGCCAGCAGTCGGACAGGGGTCGGCTATGGCTACACCTTC.

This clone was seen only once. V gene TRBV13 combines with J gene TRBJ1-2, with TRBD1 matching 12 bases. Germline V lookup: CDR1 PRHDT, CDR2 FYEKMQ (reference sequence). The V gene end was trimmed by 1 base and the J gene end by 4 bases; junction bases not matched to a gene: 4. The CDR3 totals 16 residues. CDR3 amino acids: CASSLAGTGGSYGYTF. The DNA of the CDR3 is TGTGCCAGCAGCTTAGCGGGGACAGGGGGCAGCTATGGCTACACCTTC.

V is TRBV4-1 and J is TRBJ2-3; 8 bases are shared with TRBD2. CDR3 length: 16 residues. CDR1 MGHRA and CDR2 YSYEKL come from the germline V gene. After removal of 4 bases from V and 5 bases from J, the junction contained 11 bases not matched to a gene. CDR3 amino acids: CASSRGLAGEEDTQYF. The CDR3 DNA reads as TGCGCCAGCAGCCGAGGACTAGCAGGAGAGGAAGATACGCAGTATTTT.

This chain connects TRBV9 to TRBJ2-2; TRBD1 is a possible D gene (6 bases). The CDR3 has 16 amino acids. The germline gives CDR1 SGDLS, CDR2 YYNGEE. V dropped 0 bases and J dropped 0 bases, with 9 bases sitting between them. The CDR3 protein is CASSVETGTNTGELFF. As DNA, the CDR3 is TGTGCCAGCAGCGTAGAAACAGGGACGAACACCGGGGAGCTGTTTTTT.

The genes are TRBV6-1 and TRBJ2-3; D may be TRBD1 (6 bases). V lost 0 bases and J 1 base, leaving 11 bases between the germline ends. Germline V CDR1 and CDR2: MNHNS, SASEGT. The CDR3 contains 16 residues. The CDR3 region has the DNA TGTGCCAGCAGTGAAGCGCAGGGGATTGGCACAGATACGCAGTATTTT. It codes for CASSEAQGIGTDTQYF.

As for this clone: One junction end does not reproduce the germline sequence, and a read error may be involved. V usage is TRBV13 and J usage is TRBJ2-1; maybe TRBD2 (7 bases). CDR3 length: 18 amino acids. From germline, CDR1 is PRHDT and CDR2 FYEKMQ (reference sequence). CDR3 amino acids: CAISLPGTSEGAYNEQFF. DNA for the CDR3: TGTGCCATCAGCTTACCCGGCACTAGCGAGGGGGCCTACAATGAGCAGTTCTTC.

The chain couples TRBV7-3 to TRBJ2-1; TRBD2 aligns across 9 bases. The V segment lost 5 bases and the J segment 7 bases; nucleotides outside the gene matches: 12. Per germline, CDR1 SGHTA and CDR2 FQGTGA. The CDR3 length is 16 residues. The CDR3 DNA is TGTGCCAGCAGCCCCACTCGGGCTAGCGGGAAGAATGAGCAGTTCTTC. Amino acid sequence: CASSPTRASGKNEQFF.

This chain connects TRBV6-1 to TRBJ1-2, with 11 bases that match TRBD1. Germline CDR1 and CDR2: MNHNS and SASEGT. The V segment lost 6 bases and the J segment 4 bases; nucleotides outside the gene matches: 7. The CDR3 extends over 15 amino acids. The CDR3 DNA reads TGTGCCAGCAGAAAACCGGGACAGGGGGTCTATGGCTACACCTTC. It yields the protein CASRKPGQGVYGYTF.

CDR3 region: CASGLAGSNEQFF. CDR3 in DNA: TGTGCCAGCGGACTAGCGGGAAGCAATGAGCAGTTCTTC. This sequence joins TRBV6-4 and TRBJ2-1; 12 nucleotides line up with TRBD2. The CDR3 totals 13 residues. Trimming removed 8 bases from V and 6 bases from J; junction bases left unmatched: 2. Germline values: CDR1 MRHNA, CDR2 SNTAGT.